The 13 T cell receptor beta chains reported below all come from one sample, sequenced in a study of blood T cell repertoires in COVID-19. Produced via immunoSEQ multiplex PCR; TCRdb's table is partial and in-frame only. Counted here are under 300,000 clones, about 83% occurring once; the ten biggest clones make up around 5.5%. Material: peripheral blood. The receptors were gathered from a human donor in a cohort sampled during active COVID-19.

The chain joins TRBV28 to TRBJ1-4; the match to TRBD1 covers 8 bases. The V gene's germline CDR1 is MDHEN and CDR2 SYDVKM. The ends lost 6 bases at V and 5 bases at J; junction bases unmatched: 11. The CDR3 covers 16 residues. CDR3 residues: CASSRPKQGANEKLFF. CDR3 nucleotides: TGTGCCAGCAGCAGACCTAAGCAGGGGGCCAATGAAAAACTGTTTTTT.

This chain links TRBV19 with TRBJ2-2, with 8 bases aligning to TRBD1. The CDR3 has 16 residues. Germline V gene data show CDR1 as LNHDA and CDR2 as SQIVND (reference sequence). The V segment lost 7 bases and the J segment 3 bases; nucleotides outside the gene matches: 10. CDR3 nucleotides: TGTGCCAGTATCGACCGGACAGGGAAGCACACCGGGGAGCTGTTTTTT. Protein product: CASIDRTGKHTGELFF.

This clone was observed once. The rearrangement uses TRBV29-1 and TRBJ2-5; D not resolved. The V end lost 2 bases, the J end lost 5 bases, and 9 bases lay between the germline ends. This CDR3 region has 12 residues. CDR1 and CDR2 from the germline V gene are SQVTM and ANQGSEA. This CDR3 is CSVETPGETQYF. The CDR3 nucleotides are TGCAGCGTTGAAACGCCAGGCGAGACCCAGTACTTC.

The chain is built from TRBV28 and TRBJ2-1, with 12 positions matching TRBD2. Germline trimming cut 4 bases from V and 9 bases from J; bases unmatched to any gene: 10. In germline, CDR1 is MDHEN, CDR2 SYDVKM. The CDR3 is made up of 16 amino acids. The CDR3 loop is CASSSVTSGRRSEQFF. CDR3 bases: TGTGCCAGCAGTTCGGTTACTAGCGGGAGGCGGTCTGAGCAGTTCTTC.

The V gene is TRBV5-4, the J gene TRBJ2-7, with D unclear. The CDR3 totals 14 residues. CDR1 and CDR2 from the germline V gene are SGHNT and YYREEE (reference sequence). V was trimmed by 0 bases and J by 0 bases, leaving 7 bases between them. CDR3 residues: CASSLGRSSYEQYF. In DNA form, the CDR3 reads TGTGCCAGCAGCTTGGGTCGGAGCTCCTACGAGCAGTACTTC.

The sample holds a few counts of this clone. The chain is built from TRBV6-2 or TRBV6-3 and TRBJ2-2, with a tentative D call TRBD2 (6 bases). The germline gives CDR1 MNHEY, CDR2 SVGEGT. This CDR3 is 16 amino acids long. The germline V and J ends were trimmed by 2 bases and 4 bases, with 14 bases remaining between them. In DNA form, the CDR3 reads TGTGCCAGCAGTTACCAGGAGGGGTTTTTCACCGGGGAGCTGTTTTTT. Encoded protein: CASSYQEGFFTGELFF.

This clone was detected a few times. This chain connects TRBV6-1 to TRBJ1-5; D gene uncertain. The CDR3 sequence is 16 residues long. Trimming shortened V by 4 bases and J by 0 bases, and 13 bases separated the two germline ends. Germline assignment: CDR1 MNHNS and CDR2 SASEGT. CDR3 sequence reads: CASSVGPPISNQPQHF. The CDR3 DNA is TGTGCCAGCAGTGTTGGGCCCCCTATTAGCAATCAGCCCCAGCATTTT.

This sequence joins TRBV6-5 and TRBJ2-1, with D tentatively TRBD2 (6 bases). This CDR3 comprises 13 residues. Germline V gene data show CDR1 as MNHEY and CDR2 as SVGAGI. V was clipped by 6 bases and J by 3 bases, with 9 bases between them. CDR3 DNA: TGTGCCAGCAGGGCGGGATACTACAATGAGCAGTTCTTC. Translating gives CASRAGYYNEQFF.

This sequence joins TRBV5-1 and TRBJ2-2; tentatively, D is TRBD2 (6 bases). This CDR3 has 14 amino acids. Germline V gives CDR1 SGHRS, CDR2 YFSETQ. The V and J ends lost 6 bases and 2 bases respectively, with 11 bases between them. CDR3 DNA: TGCGCCAGCACACCGGGACTTAACACCGGGGAGCTGTTTTTT. Its translation is CASTPGLNTGELFF.

This clone has more than one count but fewer than ten. This chain links TRBV5-6 with TRBJ1-6; 7 bases align to TRBD1. Trimming removed 0 bases from V and 11 bases from J; junction bases left unmatched: 5. The CDR3 covers 14 residues. Germline V gene lookup returns CDR1 SGHDT and CDR2 YYEEEE. Here the CDR3 reads CASSLEGGPTPLHF. CDR3 in DNA: TGTGCCAGCAGCTTGGAAGGGGGCCCGACACCCCTCCACTTT.

The rearrangement links TRBV7-8 to TRBJ2-4; TRBD1 matches at 7 bases. In germline, CDR1 is SGHVS, CDR2 FQNEAQ. J was trimmed by 1 base and V by 5 bases; bases with no gene match: 5. This CDR3 is built from 15 residues. The CDR3 loop reads CASSATGQAKNIQYF. Written as DNA, the CDR3 is TGTGCCAGCAGCGCGACGGGACAGGCCAAAAACATTCAGTACTTC. The full variable domain, its missing parts supplied by reference TRBV7-8 and TRBJ2-4, is GAGVSQSPRYKVAKRGQDVALRCDPISGHVSLFWYQQALGQGPEFLTYFQNEAQLDKSGLPSDRFFAERPEGSVSTLKIQRTQQEDSAVYLCASSATGQAKNIQYFGAGTRLSVL.

The rearrangement uses TRBV12-3 or TRBV12-4 and TRBJ2-5; D is unclear. The CDR3 sequence is 12 residues long. The V end was cut by 2 bases, the J end by 5 bases, with 6 bases between. The CDR3 nucleotides read TGTGCCAGCAGTTTATTTCAGGAGACCCAGTACTTC. This encodes CASSLFQETQYF.

The rearrangement uses TRBV5-1 and TRBJ2-1; the D gene is possibly TRBD1 (6 bases). Trimming removed 3 bases from V and 0 bases from J, with 13 bases in between. The CDR3 contains 16 residues. Per germline, CDR1 SGHRS and CDR2 YFSETQ. The CDR3 nucleotides are TGCGCCAGCAGCTGGGCTCCAGGGGCCTCCTACAATGAGCAGTTCTTC. Its translation is CASSWAPGASYNEQFF.